This passage covers 29 T cell receptor beta chains from one sample sequenced in a study of T cell responses to AZD1222 COVID-19 vaccine. Produced via immunoSEQ multiplex PCR; TCRdb's table is partial and in-frame only. The sample includes 140,000 to 150,000 clones, 85% to 95% of them seen just once. The sample consisted of peripheral blood, taken on day 0 of AZD1222 vaccination. The receptor source for this set is an adult in good health.

The chain carries TRBV25-1 and TRBJ2-7, with unresolved D. The V gene's germline CDR1 is MGHDK and CDR2 SYGVNS. The V and J ends lost 3 bases and 4 bases respectively, with 10 bases between them. The CDR3 length is 13 residues. The CDR3 region is CASSDPWKYEQYF. The CDR3, as DNA: TGTGCCAGCAGTGACCCCTGGAAATACGAGCAGTACTTC.

This sequence joins TRBV6-1 and TRBJ2-5; D possibly corresponds to TRBD1 (5 bases). Germline assignment: CDR1 MNHNS and CDR2 SASEGT. CDR3 size: 15 residues. V lost 2 bases to trimming and J lost 4 bases, with 14 bases between them. The CDR3 protein is CASSETVAGIETQYF. In DNA, the CDR3 is TGTGCCAGCAGTGAAACAGTCGCAGGGATAGAGACCCAGTACTTC.

The gene calls are TRBV6-2 or TRBV6-3 and TRBJ1-3; D gene ambiguous. This CDR3 spans 12 amino acids. V was pared by 4 bases and J by 6 bases, with 7 bases between. Germline V gene sequence: CDR1 MNHEY, CDR2 SVGEGT. The DNA of the CDR3 is TGTGCCAGCAGTTGGGAAGAAAACACCATATATTTT. Protein sequence: CASSWEENTIYF.

This chain connects TRBV3-1 (or the pseudogene TRBV3-2) to TRBJ1-1; D unresolved. The V and J ends lost 4 bases and 5 bases respectively, with 17 bases between them. CDR1 is LGHDT, CDR2 YNNKEL, per germline (reference sequence). CDR3 size: 15 residues. Here the CDR3 reads CASSPLGKTETEAFF. CDR3 coding DNA: TGTGCCAGCAGCCCCCTGGGGAAAACGGAAACTGAAGCTTTCTTT.

Comment on this clone: Other DNA sequences in this specimen translate into the identical CDR3. The chain has TRBV7-3 and TRBJ1-1; TRBD1 matches 10 bases. CDR1 is SGHTA, CDR2 FQGTGA, per germline. V was pared by 3 bases and J by 2 bases, with 0 bases of the junction left unmatched. The length of the CDR3 is 14 residues. CDR3 sequence: CASSLTGGNTEAFF. The DNA of the CDR3 is TGTGCCAGCAGCTTGACAGGGGGCAACACTGAAGCTTTCTTT.

The J gene is TRBJ2-7, the V gene TRBV2; 8 bases are shared with TRBD1. The junction had 9 bases not matched to a gene; V was cut back by 3 bases and J by 2 bases. Germline values: CDR1 SNHLY, CDR2 FYNNEI. This CDR3 region has 16 residues. The CDR3 spells CASSEIQGARAYEQYF. CDR3 DNA: TGTGCCAGCAGTGAGATTCAGGGGGCCCGGGCCTACGAGCAGTACTTC.

The V call is TRBV27, the J call TRBJ1-2, with D maybe TRBD1 (6 bases). CDR3 size: 18 residues. Per the germline V gene, CDR1 is MNHEY and CDR2 is SMNVEV (reference sequence). V lost 1 base and J lost 6, with 24 bases in between. The CDR3 spells CASSLLRGSGRDFDGYTF. In DNA, the CDR3 is TGTGCCAGCAGTTTATTGAGGGGGTCCGGCAGGGACTTCGATGGCTACACCTTC.

V and J are TRBV6-1 and TRBJ1-2; no clear D. The CDR3 consists of 15 residues. V was shortened by 0 bases and J by 5 bases, with 13 bases between the two germline ends. Germline V lookup: CDR1 MNHNS, CDR2 SASEGT. Written as DNA, the CDR3 is TGTGCCAGCAGTGAAGCTTCGGGGATTCCGTATGGCTACACCTTC. This encodes CASSEASGIPYGYTF.

The CDR3 nucleotides read TGTGCCAGCAGGCGGAGCTCCTATAATTCACCCCTCCACTTT. Translation gives CASRRSSYNSPLHF. The chain employs TRBV6-5 and TRBJ1-6; no firm D call. The V end lost 6 bases, the J end lost 0 bases, and 6 bases lay between the germline ends. Germline V lookup: CDR1 MNHEY, CDR2 SVGAGI. The CDR3 consists of 14 residues.

The chain combines TRBV10-3 with TRBJ1-2; no definite D call. Trimming shortened V by 3 bases and J by 4 bases, and 15 bases separated the two germline ends. Germline-derived CDR1 and CDR2 are ENHRY and SYGVKD. This CDR3 spans 15 amino acids. The CDR3 DNA follows: TGTGCCATCAGTGAAAGGTCGCAAAGTATCTATGGCTACACCTTC. The encoded protein is CAISERSQSIYGYTF.

The chain links TRBV9 to TRBJ1-2, with TRBD1 identical over 7 bases. Per the germline V gene, CDR1 is SGDLS and CDR2 is YYNGEE. With V trimmed by 3 bases and J by 4 bases, 12 bases remained unmatched. The CDR3 consists of 16 residues. The DNA of the CDR3 is TGTGCCAGCAGCGCGAGGGGAGGGGGCGCGGTCTATGGCTACACCTTC. It yields the protein CASSARGGGAVYGYTF.

In its sample, this clone was seen once. The rearrangement uses TRBV4-1 and TRBJ2-7; D is perhaps TRBD2 (5 bases). CDR1 is MGHRA and CDR2 is YSYEKL in the germline V gene. The CDR3 is made up of 16 amino acids. V was trimmed by 1 base and J by 9 bases, leaving 22 bases between them. CDR3 loop: CASSQGREHGINGQYF. The CDR3 DNA reads as TGCGCCAGCAGCCAAGGGCGTGAACACGGGATCAATGGGCAGTACTTC.

The chain employs TRBV27 and TRBJ1-4, with 10 bases identical to TRBD1. Trimming at V came to 2 bases and at J to 1 base, leaving 7 bases not matched to a gene. The CDR3 is 18 amino acids. Per germline, CDR1 MNHEY and CDR2 SMNVEV (reference sequence). The CDR3 region is CASSLGDRGYGTNEKLFF. Here the CDR3 DNA reads TGTGCCAGCAGTTTAGGGGACAGGGGATATGGAACTAATGAAAAACTGTTTTTT.

V and J are TRBV5-1 and TRBJ2-2, with no clear D. Trimming shortened V by 5 bases and J by 7 bases, and 12 bases separated the two germline ends. Germline V gene lookup returns CDR1 SGHRS and CDR2 YFSETQ. This CDR3 comprises 13 residues. The CDR3 reads CASRPEWGGELFF. The CDR3 DNA is TGCGCCAGCAGACCAGAGTGGGGCGGGGAGCTGTTTTTT.

The gene calls are TRBV18 and TRBJ1-1; D gene ambiguous. The germline V gene has CDR1 KGHSH and CDR2 LQKENI. This CDR3 region has 15 residues. Trimming cost V 0 bases and J 4 bases, with 12 bases left between them. In DNA form, the CDR3 reads TGTGCCAGCTCACCACCAGGCGGGCTGGGCACTGAAGCTTTCTTT. This gives the protein CASSPPGGLGTEAFF.

The J gene is TRBJ2-7, the V gene TRBV6-5, with 9 bases lining up with TRBD2. Trimming at V came to 2 bases and at J to 4 bases, leaving 6 bases not matched to a gene. CDR1 and CDR2 from the germline V gene are MNHEY and SVGAGI. The CDR3 runs to 15 residues. CDR3 amino acids: CASSYLSGSRYEQYF. CDR3 nucleotide sequence: TGTGCCAGCAGTTACCTTAGCGGGAGTCGGTACGAGCAGTACTTC.

The V gene is TRBV18, the J gene TRBJ1-3; D ambiguous. Germline values: CDR1 KGHSH, CDR2 LQKENI. The CDR3 contains 14 residues. Trimming took off 0 bases at V and 5 bases at J, with 8 bases between the two ends. The CDR3 DNA sequence: TGTGCCAGCTCACCACCCGGCGAGAGAAACACCATATATTTT. Translated: CASSPPGERNTIYF.

This clone has more than one count but fewer than ten. CDR3 region: CASSSRAQVGETQYF. In DNA form, the CDR3 reads TGCGCCAGCAGCTCCCGGGCCCAGGTTGGAGAGACCCAGTACTTC. The chain has TRBV5-1 and TRBJ2-5; D ambiguous. V was trimmed by 3 bases and J by 4 bases, leaving 16 bases between them. Germline V CDR1 and CDR2: SGHRS, YFSETQ. This CDR3 region has 15 residues.

The chain couples TRBV11-2 to TRBJ1-2; perhaps TRBD1 as D (6 bases). Deletions cut 1 base from V and 6 bases from J, with 12 bases between. CDR3 length equals 14 residues. The germline V gene encodes CDR1 SGHAT and CDR2 FQNNGV. The CDR3 region is CASSLGTAVHGYTF. CDR3 coding DNA: TGTGCCAGCAGCTTAGGGACAGCTGTTCATGGCTACACCTTC.

The V call is TRBV5-5, the J call TRBJ2-7; D may match TRBD1 or TRBD2 (5 bases each). The CDR3 totals 15 residues. V lost 2 bases and J lost 2, with 14 bases in between. Germline loops: CDR1 SGHKS, CDR2 YYEKEE (reference sequence). Here the CDR3 reads CASSLSGTPPYEQYF. CDR3 bases: TGTGCCAGCAGCTTATCCGGGACGCCTCCCTACGAGCAGTACTTC.

In DNA, the CDR3 is TGTGCCAGCAGCTATTCGGGACAGCTTATTAATGAGCAGTTCTTC. Encoded protein: CASSYSGQLINEQFF. This sequence joins TRBV13 and TRBJ2-1, with 7 bases aligning to TRBD1. CDR3 length: 15 amino acids. Losses at the gene ends were 4 bases for V and 7 bases for J; bases not matched to a gene: 10. Germline CDR1 and CDR2: PRHDT and FYEKMQ (reference sequence).

The table lists this clone with a count of one. The CDR3 spells CASSSGQQSETQYF. Written as DNA, the CDR3 is TGTGCCAGCAGTTCGGGACAGCAGAGCGAGACCCAGTACTTC. The chain couples TRBV6-5 to TRBJ2-5; 7 positions match TRBD1. Germline loops: CDR1 MNHEY, CDR2 SVGAGI. The junction had 7 bases not matched to a gene; V was cut back by 4 bases and J by 5 bases. This CDR3 has 14 residues.

The chain carries TRBV11-2 and TRBJ2-6; 7 nucleotides align to TRBD2. The CDR3 extends over 17 amino acids. V lost 4 bases and J lost 2; bases outside the gene matches: 8. Germline CDR1 reads SGHAT; CDR2 reads FQNNGV. As DNA, the CDR3 is TGTGCCAGCAGCTCAAAAACTGGGGGGGCTGGGGCCAACGTCCTGACTTTC. Protein: CASSSKTGGAGANVLTF.

This clone was picked up one time. One end of the junction does not line up with germline, which may come from a read error. The V call is TRBV25-1, the J call TRBJ2-2; 8 bases are shared with TRBD2. CDR3 size: 16 residues. Germline CDR1 reads MGHDK; CDR2 reads SYGVNS. CDR3 DNA: TGTGCCCGCAGTGGCCGGGGGGGGGCGAACACCGGGGAGCTGTTTTTT. It specifies CARSGRGGANTGELFF.

This clone occurred a few times. The chain is built from TRBV5-4 and TRBJ2-7; D unresolved. CDR1 and CDR2 from the germline V gene are SGHNT and YYREEE (reference sequence). The CDR3 totals 13 residues. V was shortened by 3 bases and J by 4 bases, with 11 bases between the two germline ends. CDR3 amino acids: CASSSGVPYEQYF. CDR3 bases: TGTGCCAGCAGCTCTGGGGTCCCATACGAGCAGTACTTC. Full variable domain (rest looked up from reference TRBV5-4 and TRBJ2-7): ETGVTQSPTHLIKTRGQQVTLRCSSQSGHNTVSWYQQALGQGPQFIFQYYREEENGRGNFPPRFSGLQFPNYSSELNVNALELDDSALYLCASSSGVPYEQYFGPGTRLTVT.

V gene TRBV30 combines with J gene TRBJ1-5; 7 nucleotides match TRBD1. Germline CDR1 GTSNPN, CDR2 SVGIG (reference sequence). There are 13 residues in the CDR3. With 5 bases clipped from V and 7 bases from J, the junction kept 8 bases outside the gene matches. CDR3 amino acids: CAWGQGGGQPQHF. The CDR3 DNA follows: TGTGCCTGGGGCCAGGGGGGTGGACAGCCCCAGCATTTT.

This sequence joins TRBV6-1 and TRBJ1-3; D gene unclear. The CDR3 extends over 13 amino acids. V dropped 1 base and J dropped 4 bases, with 5 bases sitting between them. Germline CDR1 and CDR2: MNHNS and SASEGT. The CDR3 loop is CASSEGRGNTIYF. The CDR3 DNA is TGTGCCAGCAGTGAAGGGCGGGGAAACACCATATATTTT.

V is TRBV7-8 and J is TRBJ1-1, with D uncertain. CDR3 length: 16 residues. Germline V gives CDR1 SGHVS, CDR2 FQNEAQ. The V gene lost 1 base and the J gene lost 2 bases, with 14 bases spanning the gap. The CDR3 reads CASSLVPVLSNTEAFF. The CDR3 region has the DNA TGTGCCAGCAGCTTAGTTCCGGTATTATCAAACACTGAAGCTTTCTTT. The entire variable domain, with the rest obtained from reference TRBV7-8 and TRBJ1-1, is as follows: GAGVSQSPRYKVAKRGQDVALRCDPISGHVSLFWYQQALGQGPEFLTYFQNEAQLDKSGLPSDRFFAERPEGSVSTLKIQRTQQEDSAVYLCASSLVPVLSNTEAFFGQGTRLTVV.

The chain links TRBV4-1 to TRBJ2-1; D gene unclear. The V and J ends lost 2 bases and 8 bases respectively, with 10 bases between them. The CDR3 loop spans 13 amino acids. The germline CDR1 and CDR2 sequences are MGHRA and YSYEKL. CDR3 sequence: CASSQSGYHEQFF. The DNA of the CDR3 is TGCGCCAGCAGCCAAAGTGGATATCATGAGCAGTTCTTC.